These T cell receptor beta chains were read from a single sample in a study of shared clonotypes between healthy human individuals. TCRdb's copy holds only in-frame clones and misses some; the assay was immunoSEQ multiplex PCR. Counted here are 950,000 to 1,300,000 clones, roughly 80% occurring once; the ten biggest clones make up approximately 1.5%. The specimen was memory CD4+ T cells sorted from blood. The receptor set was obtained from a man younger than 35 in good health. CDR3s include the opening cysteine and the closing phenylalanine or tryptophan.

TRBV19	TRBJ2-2	CASSPGGTGELFF
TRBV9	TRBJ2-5	CASSVGGRSGETQYF
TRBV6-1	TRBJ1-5	CASTRESQPQHF
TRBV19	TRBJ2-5	CASSIGLAAETQYF
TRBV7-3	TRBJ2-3	CASSLNGRGTDTQYF
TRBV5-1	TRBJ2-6	CASSLDGGSSGANVLTF
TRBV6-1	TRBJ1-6	CASSRDREAPLHF
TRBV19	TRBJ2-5	CASSMGLAYQETQYF
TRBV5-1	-	CASSLWQGLYEQYF
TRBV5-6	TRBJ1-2	CASSFPPEGNYGYTF
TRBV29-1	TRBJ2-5	CSGSRTNQETQYF
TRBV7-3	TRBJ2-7	CASMFLLPTYEQYF
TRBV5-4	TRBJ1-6	CASSLGRGVGSPLHF
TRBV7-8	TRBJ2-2	CASSPGVGGELFF
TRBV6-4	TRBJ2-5	CASSDRRGETQYF
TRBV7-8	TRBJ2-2	CASSLTGVPGELFF
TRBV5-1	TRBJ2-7	CASSGGLAGEQYF
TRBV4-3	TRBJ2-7	CASSQDVGSYEQYF
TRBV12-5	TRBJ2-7	CASGRTELYEQYF
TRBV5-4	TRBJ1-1	CASSLAGGAGMNTEAFF
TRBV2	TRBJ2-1	CASPFTGTSGGDEQFF
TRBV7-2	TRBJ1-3	CASSFYVGTSGNTIYF
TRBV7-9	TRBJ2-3	CASSLAQSSHTDTQYF
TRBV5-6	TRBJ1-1	CASSFTPGVGDTEAFF
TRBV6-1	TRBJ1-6	CASSFQGNSPLHF
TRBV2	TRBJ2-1	CASSEGEIVEFF
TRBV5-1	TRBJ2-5	CASSLFGGQGLETQYF
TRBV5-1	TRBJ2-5	CASSLGYRSGNAETQYF
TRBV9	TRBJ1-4	CASSVEVSNEKLFF
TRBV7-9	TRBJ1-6	CASSFGGGYSPLHF
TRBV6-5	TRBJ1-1	CASSYSTGMGTEAFF
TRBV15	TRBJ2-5	CATSRAPGSQETQYF
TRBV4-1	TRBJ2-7	CASSYWGAEQYF
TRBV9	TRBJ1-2	CASSGTGQGAYYGYTF
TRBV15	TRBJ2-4	CATSRDSGSGKNIQYF
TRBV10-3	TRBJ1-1	CAISESGGGRRTEAFF
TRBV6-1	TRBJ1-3	CASRAWGEGNTIYF
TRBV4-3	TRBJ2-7	CASSQDLGASGEQYF
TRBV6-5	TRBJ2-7	CASTQQGVWEQYF
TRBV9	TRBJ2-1	CASSYSSYNEQFF
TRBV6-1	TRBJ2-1	CASSWGQQIYNEQFF
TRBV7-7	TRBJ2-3	CASSFYGTDTQYF
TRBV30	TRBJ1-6	CAWSGQGSPLHF
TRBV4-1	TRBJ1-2	CASSRLQDNYGYTF
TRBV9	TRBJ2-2	CASSRKGQGTGELFF
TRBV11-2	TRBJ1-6	CASSLAQGFSPLHF
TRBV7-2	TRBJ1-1	CASSLGGQRNTEAFF
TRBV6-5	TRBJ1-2	CASRQGPNGYTF
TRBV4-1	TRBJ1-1	CASSLAFVSSYPEAFF
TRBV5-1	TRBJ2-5	CASSLGAGGTETQYF
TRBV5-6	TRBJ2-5	CASSSGLETQYF
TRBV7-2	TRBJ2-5	CASSPYTGQETQYF
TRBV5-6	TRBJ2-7	CASSLLSSGLYEQYF
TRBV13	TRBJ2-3	CASSVAGVMDTQYF
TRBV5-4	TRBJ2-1	CASSQKSGQGYNEQFF
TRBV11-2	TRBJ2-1	CASSLGDRGPNEQFF
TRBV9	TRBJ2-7	CASSVGGLDYEQYF
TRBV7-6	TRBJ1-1	CASSQQGDTEAFF
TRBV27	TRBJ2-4	CASSSPTSGGRSPGNIQYF
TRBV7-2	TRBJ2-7	CASSLDGGTGQYF